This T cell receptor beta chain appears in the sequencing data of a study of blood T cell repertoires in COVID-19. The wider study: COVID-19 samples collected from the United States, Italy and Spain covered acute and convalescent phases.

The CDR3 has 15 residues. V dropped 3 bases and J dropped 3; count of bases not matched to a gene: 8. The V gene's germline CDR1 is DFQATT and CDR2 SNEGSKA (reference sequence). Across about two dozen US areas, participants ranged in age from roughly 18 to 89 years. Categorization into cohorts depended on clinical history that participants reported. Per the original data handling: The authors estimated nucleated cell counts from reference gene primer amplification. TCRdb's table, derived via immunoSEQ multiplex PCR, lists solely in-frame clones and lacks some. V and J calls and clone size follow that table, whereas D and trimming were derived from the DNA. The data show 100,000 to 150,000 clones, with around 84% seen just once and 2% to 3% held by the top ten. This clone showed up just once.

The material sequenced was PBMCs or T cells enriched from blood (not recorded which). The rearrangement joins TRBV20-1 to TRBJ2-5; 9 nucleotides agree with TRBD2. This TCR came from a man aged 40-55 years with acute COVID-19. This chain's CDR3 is CSASGPAGGEETQYF. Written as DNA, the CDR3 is TGCAGTGCTAGTGGCCCAGCGGGAGGCGAAGAGACCCAGTACTTC.